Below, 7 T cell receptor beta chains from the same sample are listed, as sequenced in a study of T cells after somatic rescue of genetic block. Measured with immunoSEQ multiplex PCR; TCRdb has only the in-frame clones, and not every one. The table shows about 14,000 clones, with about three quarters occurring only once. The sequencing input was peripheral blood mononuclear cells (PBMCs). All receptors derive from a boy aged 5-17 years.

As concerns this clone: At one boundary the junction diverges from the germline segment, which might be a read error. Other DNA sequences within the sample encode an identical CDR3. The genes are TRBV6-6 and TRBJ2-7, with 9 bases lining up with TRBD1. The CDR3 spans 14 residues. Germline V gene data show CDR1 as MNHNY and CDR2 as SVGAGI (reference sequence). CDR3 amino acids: CASSYFGTGYEQYF. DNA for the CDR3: TGTGCCAGTAGTTACTTCGGGACAGGGTACGAGCAGTACTTC.

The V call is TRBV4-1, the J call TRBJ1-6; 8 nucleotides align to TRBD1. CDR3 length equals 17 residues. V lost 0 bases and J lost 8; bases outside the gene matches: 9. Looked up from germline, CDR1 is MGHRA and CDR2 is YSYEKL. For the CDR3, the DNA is TGCGCCAGCAGCCAAGAGGGGCAGGGGGCAGGAGATTCACCCCTCCACTTT. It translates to CASSQEGQGAGDSPLHF.

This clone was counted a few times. The CDR3 here is CASSYEEHTIYF. The CDR3 nucleotides are TGTGCCAGCAGTTACGAGGAGCACACCATATATTTT. The chain couples TRBV6-6 to TRBJ1-3; D not certain. Germline CDR1 is MNHNY and CDR2 is SVGAGI (reference sequence). The CDR3 length is 12 residues. The germline V and J ends were trimmed by 2 bases and 8 bases, with 7 bases remaining between them.

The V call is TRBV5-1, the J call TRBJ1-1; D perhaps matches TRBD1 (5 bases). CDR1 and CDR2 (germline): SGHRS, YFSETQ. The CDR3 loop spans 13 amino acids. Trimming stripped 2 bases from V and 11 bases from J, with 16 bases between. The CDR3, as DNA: TGCGCCAGCAGCTTATCGGGACTCAATGGGGCTTTCTTT. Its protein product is CASSLSGLNGAFF.

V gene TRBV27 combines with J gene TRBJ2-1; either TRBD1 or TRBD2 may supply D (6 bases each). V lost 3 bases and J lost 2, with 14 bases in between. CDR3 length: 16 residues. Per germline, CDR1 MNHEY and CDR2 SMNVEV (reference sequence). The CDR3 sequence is CASSFRLGGTYNEQFF. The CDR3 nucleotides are TGTGCCAGCAGTTTTCGACTAGGGGGTACCTACAATGAGCAGTTCTTC.

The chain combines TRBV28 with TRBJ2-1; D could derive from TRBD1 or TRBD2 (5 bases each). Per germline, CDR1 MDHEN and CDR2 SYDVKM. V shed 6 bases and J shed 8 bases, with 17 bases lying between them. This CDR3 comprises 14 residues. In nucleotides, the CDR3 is TGTGCCAGCAGATTCATTTGGGACGGACATGAGCAGTTCTTC. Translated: CASRFIWDGHEQFF.

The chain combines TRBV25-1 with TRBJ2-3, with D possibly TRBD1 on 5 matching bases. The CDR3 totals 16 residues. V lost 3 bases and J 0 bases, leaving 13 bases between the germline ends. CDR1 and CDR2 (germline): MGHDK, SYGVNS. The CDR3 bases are TGTGCCAGCAGTGACCCTAGGACACGTAGCACAGATACGCAGTATTTT. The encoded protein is CASSDPRTRSTDTQYF.